Shown below are 23 T cell receptor beta chains from a single sample sequenced in a study of PD-L1 blockade in urothelial cancer. Sequenced by immunoSEQ multiplex PCR; TCRdb stores in-frame clones only, minus some. This table has about 74,000 clones, 84% appearing once. The input for sequencing was PBMCs, taken around atezolizumab (anti-PD-L1) treatment. The receptors come from a man aged 65 to 79 with urothelial cancer.

V gene TRBV27 combines with J gene TRBJ2-4, with TRBD2 matching 11 bases. V was pared by 4 bases and J by 0 bases, with 20 bases of the junction left unmatched. The CDR3 extends over 22 amino acids. CDR1 and CDR2 from the germline V gene are MNHEY and SMNVEV (reference sequence). The CDR3 nucleotides read TGTGCCAGCAGTTCCCGGACCGGGACTAGCGGTCATGGGTGGATAGCCAAAAACATTCAGTACTTC. Protein sequence: CASSSRTGTSGHGWIAKNIQYF.

This chain joins TRBV12-5 and TRBJ2-5; 8 positions agree with TRBD2. CDR3 size: 13 residues. Germline V gene data show CDR1 as LGHNT and CDR2 as FRNRAP. J lost 4 bases, V lost 6 bases, and 4 bases had no gene match. CDR3: CASGRAGVETQYF. The CDR3, as DNA: TGTGCTAGTGGAAGAGCGGGAGTAGAGACCCAGTACTTC.

The chain couples TRBV6-1 to TRBJ1-1, with TRBD1 matching over 7 bases. The J segment lost 4 bases and the V segment lost 7 bases, leaving 9 bases of the junction unmatched. The CDR3 is made up of 14 amino acids. Germline CDR1 MNHNS, CDR2 SASEGT. This chain's CDR3 is CASIYRGGGTEAFF. The DNA for the CDR3 is TGTGCCAGCATCTACAGGGGAGGAGGCACTGAAGCTTTCTTT.

The chain couples TRBV2 to TRBJ2-2; TRBD2 agrees at 12 bases. Germline assignment: CDR1 SNHLY and CDR2 FYNNEI. V lost 5 bases, J lost 7 bases, and 2 bases stayed unmatched. CDR3 length equals 14 residues. The CDR3 DNA follows: TGTGCCAGCAGTCCGGGACTAGCGGGCGGGGAGCTGTTTTTT. Translating it yields CASSPGLAGGELFF.

The V and J genes are TRBV19 and TRBJ2-4; possibly TRBD2 for D (6 bases). There are 16 residues in the CDR3. V lost 1 base and J 1 base, leaving 11 bases between the germline ends. In germline, CDR1 is LNHDA, CDR2 SQIVND (reference sequence). CDR3 sequence reads: CASSIGAGRAKNIQYF. The CDR3 DNA is TGTGCCAGTAGTATAGGGGCGGGAAGGGCCAAAAACATTCAGTACTTC.

V and J are TRBV7-2 and TRBJ2-2, with 7 bases aligning to TRBD2. The CDR3 is 15 residues long. Germline V gene data show CDR1 as SGHTA and CDR2 as FQGNSA. Losses at the gene ends were 4 bases for V and 1 base for J; bases not matched to a gene: 3. CDR3 residues: CASSSGLGNTGELFF. DNA of the CDR3: TGTGCCAGCAGCTCTGGACTAGGGAACACCGGGGAGCTGTTTTTT.

The chain uses TRBV12-5 and TRBJ2-1; D possibly corresponds to TRBD2 (6 bases). There are 14 residues in the CDR3. Trimming cost V 6 bases and J 8 bases, with 17 bases left between them. Germline CDR1 LGHNT, CDR2 FRNRAP. As DNA, the CDR3 is TGTGCTAGTGGATACTCCGGGGGAGCCGATGAGCAGTTCTTC. Its protein product is CASGYSGGADEQFF. Using reference TRBV12-5 and TRBJ2-1 for the parts outside the CDR3, the full variable domain is DARVTQTPRHKVTEMGQEVTMRCQPILGHNTVFWYRQTMMQGLELLAYFRNRAPLDDSGMPKDRFSAEMPDATLATLKIQPSEPRDSAVYFCASGYSGGADEQFFGPGTRLTVL.

The rearrangement uses TRBV25-1 and TRBJ2-1; 8 nucleotides line up with TRBD1. Germline-derived CDR1 and CDR2 are MGHDK and SYGVNS. The CDR3 loop spans 15 amino acids. V lost 6 bases, J lost 2 bases, and 6 bases stayed unmatched. The CDR3 protein is CASRKTGAAYNEQFF. CDR3 nucleotides: TGTGCCAGCAGGAAGACAGGGGCGGCCTACAATGAGCAGTTCTTC.

The chain uses TRBV19 and TRBJ1-5; D may be TRBD1 (6 bases). Germline V gene lookup returns CDR1 LNHDA and CDR2 SQIVND (reference sequence). The CDR3 runs to 16 residues. V was cut by 2 bases and J by 6 bases, with 17 bases left in between. The CDR3: CASSIWAQTGRQPQHF. The DNA for the CDR3 is TGTGCCAGTAGTATATGGGCACAGACAGGCCGTCAGCCCCAGCATTTT.

This chain connects TRBV4-2 to TRBJ2-3; 9 bases are a match to TRBD2. The CDR3 has 16 amino acids. V shed 0 bases, J shed 6 bases, and the junction held 7 bases outside the gene matches. Germline V gives CDR1 LGHNA, CDR2 YNFKEQ. CDR3 residues: CASSQERGGFSDTQYF. CDR3 nucleotide sequence: TGTGCCAGCAGCCAAGAGCGGGGGGGGTTTTCCGATACGCAGTATTTT.

The rearrangement uses TRBV10-3 and TRBJ2-7; 8 nucleotides align to TRBD1. The germline V gene has CDR1 ENHRY and CDR2 SYGVKD. The CDR3 is made up of 15 amino acids. V trimming: 0 bases; J trimming: 5 bases; junction bases outside the gene matches: 6. The CDR3 is CAISESQGASHEQYF. For the CDR3, the DNA is TGTGCCATCAGTGAGTCGCAGGGGGCATCCCACGAGCAGTACTTC.

This clone was recorded only once. The chain has TRBV11-2 and TRBJ1-5, with D unclear. Trimming cost V 0 bases and J 5 bases, with 8 bases left between them. CDR1 and CDR2 (germline): SGHAT, FQNNGV. This CDR3 contains 14 residues. DNA of the CDR3: TGTGCCAGCAGCTTAGATCGGGGAGATCAGCCCCAGCATTTT. This gives the protein CASSLDRGDQPQHF.

The chain employs TRBV15 and TRBJ1-4; 9 nucleotides agree with TRBD1. Germline V lookup: CDR1 LNHNV, CDR2 YYDKDF (reference sequence). The CDR3 spans 15 residues. V shed 5 bases and J 5 bases; nucleotides not matched to a gene: 6. The CDR3 loop is CATSGQTGGNEKLFF. As DNA, the CDR3 is TGTGCCACCAGCGGACAGACAGGGGGGAATGAAAAACTGTTTTTT.

DNA of the CDR3: TGTGTCAGAAGCCTCGGACTAGCGGGACTCTTTGCCTACAATGAGCAGTTCTTC. Residues: CVRSLGLAGLFAYNEQFF. The chain links TRBV7-5 to TRBJ2-1; the listed D gene, TRBD2, was not tested against the DNA. TRBV7-5 is reported as a pseudogene. This CDR3 is built from 18 residues.

This rearrangement joins TRBV19 to TRBJ2-1, with TRBD2 identical over 10 bases. Germline CDR1 reads LNHDA; CDR2 reads SQIVND (reference sequence). The CDR3 contains 15 residues. V was clipped by 6 bases and J by 7 bases; unmatched bases: 9. In DNA, the CDR3 is TGTGCCAGTAGGGACACTAGCGGGATTACGAATGAGCAGTTCTTC. Translation: CASRDTSGITNEQFF. The entire variable domain, with the rest obtained from reference TRBV19 and TRBJ2-1, is as follows: DGGITQSPKYLFRKEGQNVTLSCEQNLNHDAMYWYRQDPGQGLRLIYYSQIVNDFQKGDIAEGYSVSREKKESFPLTVTSAQKNPTAFYLCASRDTSGITNEQFFGPGTRLTVL.

This sequence joins TRBV19 and TRBJ1-1, with D possibly being TRBD1 (5 bases). Germline V gives CDR1 LNHDA, CDR2 SQIVND (reference sequence). V dropped 7 bases and J dropped 4 bases, with 22 bases sitting between them. This CDR3 comprises 16 residues. CDR3 DNA sequence: TGTGCCAGTAAGTCGTTGGCAGGGCGCGGTCCCACTGAAGCTTTCTTT. It encodes CASKSLAGRGPTEAFF.

J is TRBJ2-7 and V is TRBV21-1; the tabulated D call, TRBD1, remains unverified against the DNA. TRBV21-1 is annotated as a pseudogene. The CDR3 is 16 amino acids. The CDR3 sequence is CASSKALAGGIYEQYF. The CDR3 coding sequence is TGTGCCAGCAGCAAAGCGCTGGCAGGGGGGATCTACGAGCAGTACTTC.

This chain joins TRBV10-3 and TRBJ2-5, with D maybe TRBD2 (5 bases). The CDR3 is 15 amino acids. CDR1 and CDR2 from the germline V gene are ENHRY and SYGVKD. V was clipped by 2 bases and J by 5 bases, with 15 bases between them. CDR3 sequence reads: CAISEEGVQFETQYF. The CDR3 region has the DNA TGTGCCATCAGTGAGGAGGGAGTTCAGTTCGAGACCCAGTACTTC.

This clone was recorded only once. CDR3 amino acids: CASSFESAGVGYEQYF. DNA for the CDR3: TGTGCCAGCAGCTTCGAATCAGCGGGAGTAGGTTACGAGCAGTACTTC. V gene TRBV13 combines with J gene TRBJ2-7, with 8 bases that match TRBD2. Unmatched junction bases numbered 11, after V lost 3 bases and J lost 4 bases. The CDR3 runs 16 residues. Germline CDR1 PRHDT, CDR2 FYEKMQ (reference sequence).

This chain joins TRBV2 and TRBJ2-5; D unclear. Trimming pared 6 bases from V and 5 bases from J, leaving 13 bases between. The CDR3 loop spans 13 amino acids. Germline CDR1 SNHLY, CDR2 FYNNEI. CDR3 amino acids: CASSAALEETQYF. The CDR3 DNA sequence: TGTGCCAGCAGCGCGGCCTTAGAGGAGACCCAGTACTTC.

The chain uses TRBV29-1 and TRBJ2-1; 7 nucleotides agree with TRBD1. The CDR3 is 11 residues long. Germline CDR1 is SQVTM and CDR2 is ANQGSEA. The V and J ends lost 7 bases and 7 bases, in that order; junction bases with no gene match: 4. In nucleotides, the CDR3 is TGCAGCGATGTCAGGGGGAATGAGCAGTTCTTC. Translating it yields CSDVRGNEQFF.

This sequence joins TRBV5-1 and TRBJ2-1, with a tentative D call TRBD2 (6 bases). The germline V gene encodes CDR1 SGHRS and CDR2 YFSETQ. The ends were cut back, 7 bases at V and 0 bases at J, with 11 bases in the middle. The CDR3 extends over 14 amino acids. DNA for the CDR3: TGCGCCAGCGGGAGGACAAGCTCCTACAATGAGCAGTTCTTC. It specifies CASGRTSSYNEQFF.

In its sample, this clone was seen once. The V gene is TRBV6-1, the J gene TRBJ2-5; 7 nucleotides align to TRBD2. The CDR3 loop spans 15 amino acids. Germline V gene sequence: CDR1 MNHNS, CDR2 SASEGT. J gave up 4 bases and V 7 bases, and 12 bases lay outside the gene matches. The CDR3 region is CASKLSGKRGETQYF. DNA of the CDR3: TGTGCCAGCAAGCTTAGCGGAAAGCGGGGAGAGACCCAGTACTTC.